The next 27 T cell receptor beta chains were all read from a single sample in a study of beta chain features in type 1 diabetes listed by TCRdb under 2018. Receptors were amplified or captured by the immunoSEQ multiplex PCR assay. The entire amount of isolated RNA was reverse transcribed using the High Capacity cDNA Reverse Transcription Kit, so the sequenced TCRB transcripts were expressed ones. TCRdb stores this immuneACCESS table with in-frame sequences only. Part of the clones is absent; in the studies checked, under half of the shortfall reflects unresolved V genes, and no reason is known for the rest. Recorded for this sample are around 400,000 clones; 10% to 15% of them occurred a single time. In total, the top ten clones hold around 0.02% of the sample. The sequenced sample was naive CD4+ T cells from blood. The sample's cell subset or site label, decoded: true naive CD4+ T cells. These receptor sequences come from a man aged 18 to 29 in good health.

This clone was seen only a few times. The chain couples TRBV5-1 to TRBJ1-2, with D maybe TRBD1 (5 bases). Germline V CDR1 and CDR2: SGHRS, YFSETQ. V was shortened by 0 bases and J by 3 bases, with 18 bases between the two germline ends. The CDR3 spans 17 residues. The CDR3 DNA reads as TGCGCCAGCAGCTTGGTGGGGCCGACCAGAGATGACTATGGCTACACCTTC. It is translated as CASSLVGPTRDDYGYTF.

The chain uses TRBV28 and TRBJ2-1; D is unresolved. CDR3 length equals 13 residues. V was trimmed by 6 bases and J by 7 bases, leaving 13 bases between them. From germline, CDR1 is MDHEN and CDR2 SYDVKM. The CDR3 region is CASRLLSRNEQFF. CDR3 nucleotides: TGTGCCAGCAGGCTACTGTCCCGAAATGAGCAGTTCTTC. The full variable domain, in which reference TRBV28 and TRBJ2-1 provide the parts outside the CDR3, is DVKVTQSSRYLVKRTGEKVFLECVQDMDHENMFWYRQDPGLGLRLIYFSYDVKMKEKGDIPEGYSVSREKKERFSLILESASTNQTSMYLCASRLLSRNEQFFGPGTRLTVL.

This clone showed up just a few times. The rearrangement links TRBV6-5 to TRBJ2-7, with D perhaps matching TRBD1 (6 bases). Germline CDR1 is MNHEY and CDR2 is SVGAGI. CDR3 length: 15 residues. Between the trimmed V and J ends, which lost 6 bases and 2 bases, there was a span of 17 bases. CDR3 in DNA: TGTGCCAGCAGCCCGAGCCGGGACACAACCTACGAGCAGTACTTC. Translated: CASSPSRDTTYEQYF.

V is TRBV2 and J is TRBJ2-5, with TRBD2 matching 9 bases. CDR1 and CDR2 from the germline V gene are SNHLY and FYNNEI. This CDR3 has 15 amino acids. With 6 bases clipped from V and 1 base from J, the junction kept 6 bases outside the gene matches. This chain's CDR3 is CASSIAGVLQETQYF. The CDR3 DNA sequence: TGTGCCAGCAGCATAGCGGGGGTACTCCAAGAGACCCAGTACTTC.

In this sample, this clone turned up a few times. The genes are TRBV23-1 and TRBJ2-7; tentative D call: TRBD2 (5 bases). TRBV23-1 is filed as an ORF, its function uncertain. V shed 6 bases and J shed 3 bases, with 15 bases lying between them. This CDR3 is built from 14 residues. This chain's CDR3 is CASRQRAGFYEQYF. Here the CDR3 DNA reads TGCGCCAGCAGACAGAGGGCAGGCTTCTACGAGCAGTACTTC.

The J gene is TRBJ1-2, the V gene TRBV5-4; 7 bases are shared with TRBD1. The CDR3 is made up of 14 amino acids. Germline CDR1 reads SGHNT; CDR2 reads YYREEE (reference sequence). Germline trimming cut 4 bases from V and 7 bases from J; bases unmatched to any gene: 10. DNA for the CDR3: TGTGCCAGCAGCCCCGGTGCAGGGGGGTTTGGCTACACCTTC. Encoded protein: CASSPGAGGFGYTF.

There are a few counts of this clone. The rearrangement joins TRBV29-1 to TRBJ2-7, with 13 positions matching TRBD2. The CDR3 spans 13 residues. Germline CDR1 SQVTM, CDR2 ANQGSEA. V was pared by 1 base and J by 12 bases, with 6 bases of the junction left unmatched. Here the CDR3 reads CSVEARTSGRRYF. Written as DNA, the CDR3 is TGCAGCGTTGAAGCCCGGACTAGCGGGAGAAGGTACTTC.

This clone has more than one count but fewer than ten. This rearrangement joins TRBV7-2 to TRBJ2-7; D gene unclear. Germline CDR1 is SGHTA and CDR2 is FQGNSA. Trimming took off 0 bases at V and 7 bases at J, with 10 bases between the two ends. The CDR3 totals 13 residues. CDR3 nucleotides: TGTGCCAGCAGCTTAGCCGAGTCCGTAGAGCAGTACTTC. It translates to CASSLAESVEQYF.

The chain has TRBV5-1 and TRBJ2-1, with D maybe TRBD1 (6 bases). Trimming removed 7 bases from V and 0 bases from J, with 11 bases in between. The CDR3 length is 14 residues. Per the germline V gene, CDR1 is SGHRS and CDR2 is YFSETQ. CDR3 nucleotide sequence: TGCGCCAGCTCACGAGGGGGCTCCTACAATGAGCAGTTCTTC. Protein sequence: CASSRGGSYNEQFF.

The CDR3 sequence is CASSLTGVVDTQYF. For the CDR3, the DNA is TGCGCCAGCAGCTTGACCGGGGTGGTAGATACGCAGTATTTT. The rearrangement links TRBV5-1 to TRBJ2-3, with D possibly matching TRBD2 (5 bases). Germline V gene data show CDR1 as SGHRS and CDR2 as YFSETQ. The CDR3 is made up of 14 amino acids. Trimming removed 1 base at V and 5 bases at J, with 11 bases between.

This clone turned up a few times. CDR3 in amino acids: CASSWHGAANTGELFF. Written as DNA, the CDR3 is TGTGCCAGCAGCTGGCATGGGGCAGCAAACACCGGGGAGCTGTTTTTT. V gene TRBV5-4 combines with J gene TRBJ2-2; weak D call: TRBD1 (5 bases). The germline CDR1 and CDR2 sequences are SGHNT and YYREEE (reference sequence). The CDR3 has 16 residues. The ends were cut back, 3 bases at V and 2 bases at J, with 14 bases in the middle. The entire variable domain, with the rest obtained from reference TRBV5-4 and TRBJ2-2, is as follows: ETGVTQSPTHLIKTRGQQVTLRCSSQSGHNTVSWYQQALGQGPQFIFQYYREEENGRGNFPPRFSGLQFPNYSSELNVNALELDDSALYLCASSWHGAANTGELFFGEGSRLTVL.

This clone came up a few times. The V and J genes are TRBV7-8 and TRBJ1-5; TRBD1 might be the D (5 bases). V was pared by 4 bases and J by 0 bases, with 16 bases between. The CDR3 totals 17 residues. Germline V gene data show CDR1 as SGHVS and CDR2 as FQNEAQ. CDR3 loop: CASSWGGSHSSNQPQHF. The CDR3, as DNA: TGTGCCAGCAGCTGGGGGGGATCTCATTCTAGCAATCAGCCCCAGCATTTT.

This clone was seen only a few times. CDR3 region: CASSLAGQDYGYTF. CDR3 DNA sequence: TGTGCCAGCAGCTTAGCAGGACAGGATTATGGCTACACCTTC. V gene TRBV7-2 combines with J gene TRBJ1-2, with 7 bases aligning to TRBD1. The CDR3 runs to 14 residues. Looked up from germline, CDR1 is SGHTA and CDR2 is FQGNSA. V shed 0 bases, J shed 5 bases, and the junction held 3 bases outside the gene matches.

There are a few counts of this clone. The chain combines TRBV5-4 with TRBJ2-7; 7 nucleotides match TRBD1. This CDR3 is 17 amino acids long. CDR1 and CDR2 from the germline V gene are SGHNT and YYREEE (reference sequence). Trimming at V came to 4 bases and at J to 6 bases, leaving 19 bases not matched to a gene. The CDR3 region has the DNA TGTGCCAGCAGCCAATTTTCCGGCAGGACAAACAGGGGCGAGCAGTACTTC. It codes for CASSQFSGRTNRGEQYF.

There are a few counts of this clone. The chain uses TRBV7-2 and TRBJ1-1; the D gene is possibly TRBD1 (6 bases). Germline V gene sequence: CDR1 SGHTA, CDR2 FQGNSA. The CDR3 consists of 12 residues. The CDR3 DNA reads as TGTGTATACAGGGTTGAACGGACTGAAGCTTTCTTT. Translating it yields CVYRVERTEAFF.

This clone has just a few counts. V and J are TRBV7-3 and TRBJ1-1; no reliable D call. This CDR3 is built from 14 residues. Per germline, CDR1 SGHTA and CDR2 FQGTGA. V was shortened by 5 bases and J by 2 bases, with 12 bases between the two germline ends. CDR3 nucleotides: TGTGCCAGCAGCGAGAACGGAGGAAACACTGAAGCTTTCTTT. Residues: CASSENGGNTEAFF.

V gene TRBV5-6 combines with J gene TRBJ2-1, with D uncertain. V was shortened by 0 bases and J by 8 bases, with 12 bases between the two germline ends. The CDR3 contains 14 residues. Germline V gene data show CDR1 as SGHDT and CDR2 as YYEEEE. The CDR3 bases are TGTGCCAGCAGCTTGGTCGCGATGGGCCATGAGCAGTTCTTC. Translating gives CASSLVAMGHEQFF.

This clone was observed a handful of times. This chain joins TRBV13 and TRBJ1-5; TRBD1 agrees at 7 bases. The germline V gene has CDR1 PRHDT and CDR2 FYEKMQ (reference sequence). CDR3 length: 13 residues. With V trimmed by 5 bases and J by 9 bases, 7 bases remained unmatched. CDR3 coding DNA: TGTGCCAGCAGCCACAGGGGTTGGGCGCCCCAGCATTTT. Translating it yields CASSHRGWAPQHF. The entire variable domain, with the rest obtained from reference TRBV13 and TRBJ1-5, is as follows: AAGVIQSPRHLIKEKRETATLKCYPIPRHDTVYWYQQGPGQDPQFLISFYEKMQSDKGSIPDRFSAQQFSDYHSELNMSSLELGDSALYFCASSHRGWAPQHFGDGTRLSIL.

This clone has only a few counts. The V gene is TRBV29-1, the J gene TRBJ1-2, with 9 bases fitting TRBD1. From germline, CDR1 is SQVTM and CDR2 ANQGSEA. The CDR3 runs to 14 residues. J lost 6 bases, V lost 7 bases, and 12 bases had no gene match. The CDR3 loop reads CSAKMTGGFDGYTF. CDR3 in DNA: TGCAGCGCCAAAATGACAGGGGGATTCGATGGCTACACCTTC.

This clone was seen more than once but under ten times. The rearrangement uses TRBV7-9 and TRBJ1-1, with 9 bases that match TRBD1. Germline V gene lookup returns CDR1 SEHNR and CDR2 FQNEAQ (reference sequence). This CDR3 comprises 13 residues. V was pared by 1 base and J by 8 bases, with 2 bases of the junction left unmatched. As DNA, the CDR3 is TGTGCCAGCAGCTTAGGGGGGACAGGGGAAGCTTTCTTT. Amino acids: CASSLGGTGEAFF.

The chain links TRBV7-2 to TRBJ2-7; D call uncertain. The length of the CDR3 is 12 residues. Germline loops: CDR1 SGHTA, CDR2 FQGNSA. The V gene lost 8 bases and the J gene lost 3 bases, with 11 bases spanning the gap. As DNA, the CDR3 is TGTGCCAGCGGTTCGCGAGTCTACGAGCAGTACTTC. Protein sequence: CASGSRVYEQYF.

This clone was counted between two and nine times. The V call is TRBV7-9, the J call TRBJ1-2; 9 positions match TRBD1. J gave up 4 bases and V 4 bases, and 4 bases lay outside the gene matches. The germline gives CDR1 SEHNR, CDR2 FQNEAQ (reference sequence). This CDR3 contains 14 residues. For the CDR3, the DNA is TGTGCCAGCAGCTATACGGGACAGGGCTATGGCTACACCTTC. Amino acid sequence: CASSYTGQGYGYTF.

This clone was seen more than once but under ten times. The rearrangement links TRBV14 to TRBJ1-4, with a possible D match to TRBD1 (5 bases). This CDR3 has 11 residues. V gave up 4 bases and J gave up 12 bases, with 9 bases separating them. The germline CDR1 and CDR2 sequences are SGHDN and FVKESK. CDR3: CASSPGVELFF. The CDR3 DNA follows: TGTGCCAGCAGCCCGGGGGTCGAACTGTTTTTT.

The chain employs TRBV7-6 and TRBJ1-5, with D maybe TRBD1 (5 bases). Germline V gene lookup returns CDR1 SGHVS and CDR2 FNYEAQ. V lost 1 base and J lost 9, with 13 bases in between. The CDR3 is made up of 14 amino acids. The chain's CDR3 is CASSLGRAYWPQHF. The CDR3 DNA reads TGTGCCAGCAGCTTAGGCAGGGCGTATTGGCCCCAGCATTTT.

The chain is built from TRBV7-6 and TRBJ2-5; unclear D gene. The CDR3 loop spans 14 amino acids. Germline V gives CDR1 SGHVS, CDR2 FNYEAQ. The V end lost 7 bases, the J end lost 2 bases, and 14 bases lay between the germline ends. The CDR3 DNA sequence: TGTGCCAGCACCCCCGAGGAACCACAAGAGACCCAGTACTTC. Protein product: CASTPEEPQETQYF.

This clone was counted between two and nine times. The chain uses TRBV28 and TRBJ2-2, with TRBD1 identical over 9 bases. The length of the CDR3 is 15 residues. V lost 4 bases to trimming and J lost 5 bases; unmatched junction nucleotides: 5. Germline loops: CDR1 MDHEN, CDR2 SYDVKM. The CDR3 DNA reads as TGTGCCAGCAGTTCCTGGACAGGGGAAACCGGGGAGCTGTTTTTT. Translation gives CASSSWTGETGELFF.

This sequence joins TRBV30 and TRBJ1-5, with TRBD1 matching 8 bases. Germline CDR1 and CDR2: GTSNPN and SVGIG (reference sequence). Germline trimming cut 2 bases from V and 7 bases from J; bases unmatched to any gene: 4. The CDR3 length is 13 residues. In DNA, the CDR3 is TGTGCCTGGAGTTGGACAGGGAGGCAGCCCCAGCATTTT. Translation gives CAWSWTGRQPQHF.